This TCR beta chain originates from a study of regulatory dendritic cells for organ transplantation. The table came from immunoSEQ multiplex PCR; TCRdb's copy has only in-frame clones and leaves some out. The sample has under 35,000 clones, approximately 86% seen once. Germline V CDR1 and CDR2: SEHNR, FQNEAQ (reference sequence). The CDR3 contains 12 residues. V was pared by 0 bases and J by 5 bases, with 4 bases between. CD4+ or CD8+ T cells were sorted as naive CD45RA+ or memory CD45RO+. Study results and limitations: Memory CD8+ T cells were the most oligoclonal; naive cells were highly diverse.

Notes on this clone: No antigen is known for it.

The clonotype comes from a human donor in good health. This chain links TRBV7-9 with TRBJ2-5; D uncertain. Specimen: naive CD8+ T cells from blood. Subset in this sample: CD45RA+ naive T cells. The CDR3 here is CASSLAEETQYF. The CDR3 coding sequence is TGTGCCAGCAGCTTAGCGGAGGAGACCCAGTACTTC.